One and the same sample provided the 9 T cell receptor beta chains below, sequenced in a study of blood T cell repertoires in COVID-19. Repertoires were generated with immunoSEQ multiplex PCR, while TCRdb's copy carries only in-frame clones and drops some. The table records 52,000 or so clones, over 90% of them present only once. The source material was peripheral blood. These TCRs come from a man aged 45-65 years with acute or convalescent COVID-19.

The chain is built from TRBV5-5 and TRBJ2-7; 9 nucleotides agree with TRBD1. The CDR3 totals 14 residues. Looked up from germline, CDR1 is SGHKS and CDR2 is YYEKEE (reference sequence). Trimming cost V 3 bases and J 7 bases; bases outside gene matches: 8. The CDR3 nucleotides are TGTGCCAGCAGCTGGGACAGGGATGTACGGGAGCAGTACTTC. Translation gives CASSWDRDVREQYF.

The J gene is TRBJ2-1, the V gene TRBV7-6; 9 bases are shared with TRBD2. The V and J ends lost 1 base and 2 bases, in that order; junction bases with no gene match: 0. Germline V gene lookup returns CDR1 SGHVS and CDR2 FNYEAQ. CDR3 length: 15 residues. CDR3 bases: TGTGCCAGCAGCTTAGGCGGGAGGGCCTACAATGAGCAGTTCTTC. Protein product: CASSLGGRAYNEQFF.

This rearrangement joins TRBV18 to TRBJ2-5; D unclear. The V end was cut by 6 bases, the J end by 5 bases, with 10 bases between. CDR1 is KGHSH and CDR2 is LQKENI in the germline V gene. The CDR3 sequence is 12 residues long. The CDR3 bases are TGTGCCAGCTCCCCCGGCAGGGAGACCCAGTACTTC. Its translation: CASSPGRETQYF.

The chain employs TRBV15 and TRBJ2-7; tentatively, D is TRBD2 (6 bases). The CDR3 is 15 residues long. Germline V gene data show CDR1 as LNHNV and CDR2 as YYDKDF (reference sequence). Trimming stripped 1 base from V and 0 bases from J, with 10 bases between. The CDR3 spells CATSRVGLSSYEQYF. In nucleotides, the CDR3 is TGTGCCACCAGCAGAGTTGGACTATCCTCCTACGAGCAGTACTTC.

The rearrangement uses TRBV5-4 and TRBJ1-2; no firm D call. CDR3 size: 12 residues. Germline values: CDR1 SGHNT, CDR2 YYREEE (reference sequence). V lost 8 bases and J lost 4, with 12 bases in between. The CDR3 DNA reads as TGTGCCAGTTCTCAAGAGGGCTATGGCTACACCTTC. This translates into CASSQEGYGYTF.

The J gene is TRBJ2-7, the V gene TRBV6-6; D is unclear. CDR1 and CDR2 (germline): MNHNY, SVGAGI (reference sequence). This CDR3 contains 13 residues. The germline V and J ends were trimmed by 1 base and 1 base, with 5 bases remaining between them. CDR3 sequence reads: CASSYLESYEQYF. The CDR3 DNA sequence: TGTGCCAGCAGTTACTTAGAGTCCTACGAGCAGTACTTC.

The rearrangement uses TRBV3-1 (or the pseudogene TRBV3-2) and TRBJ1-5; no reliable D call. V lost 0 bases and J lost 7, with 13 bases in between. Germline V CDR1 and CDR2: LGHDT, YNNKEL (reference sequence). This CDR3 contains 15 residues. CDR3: CASSQDRSSRQPQHF. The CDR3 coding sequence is TGTGCCAGCAGCCAAGATCGGAGTTCACGCCAGCCCCAGCATTTT.

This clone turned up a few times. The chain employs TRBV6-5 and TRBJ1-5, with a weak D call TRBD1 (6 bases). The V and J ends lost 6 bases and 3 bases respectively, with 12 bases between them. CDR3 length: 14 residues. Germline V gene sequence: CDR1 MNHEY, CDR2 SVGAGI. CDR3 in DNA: TGTGCCAGCAGAACGGGACAACTCAATCAGCCCCAGCATTTT. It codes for CASRTGQLNQPQHF.

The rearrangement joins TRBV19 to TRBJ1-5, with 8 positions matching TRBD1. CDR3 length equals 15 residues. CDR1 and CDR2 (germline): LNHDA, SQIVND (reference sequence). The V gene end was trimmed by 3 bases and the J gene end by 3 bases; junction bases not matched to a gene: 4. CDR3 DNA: TGTGCCAGTAGTATTAGACAGGGGTACAATCAGCCCCAGCATTTT. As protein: CASSIRQGYNQPQHF.